The 5 T cell receptor beta chains below come from one sample, sequenced in a study of blood T cell repertoires in COVID-19. Repertoires were generated with immunoSEQ multiplex PCR, while TCRdb's copy carries only in-frame clones and drops some. The sample has 120,000 to 150,000 clones; about 83% are singletons. The sequenced sample was PBMCs or T cells enriched from blood (not recorded which). Receptor source: a woman aged 50 to 60 with acute COVID-19.

This sequence joins TRBV5-1 and TRBJ2-3; 14 positions agree with TRBD2. Trimming at V came to 8 bases and at J to 2 bases, leaving 16 bases not matched to a gene. The CDR3 length is 19 residues. The germline gives CDR1 SGHRS, CDR2 YFSETQ. The CDR3 region is CARETGTSGSEGDTDTQYF. The CDR3 nucleotides read TGCGCCAGAGAGACCGGGACTAGCGGGAGTGAAGGGGACACAGATACGCAGTATTTT. Full variable domain (rest looked up from reference TRBV5-1 and TRBJ2-3): KAGVTQTPRYLIKTRGQQVTLSCSPISGHRSVSWYQQTPGQGLQFLFEYFSETQRNKGNFPGRFSGRQFSNSRSEMNVSTLELGDSALYLCARETGTSGSEGDTDTQYFGPGTRLTVL.

Regarding this clone: Sequence at one end of the junction differs from germline and may be a read error. V is TRBV7-9 and J is TRBJ1-5, with D maybe TRBD1 (6 bases). This CDR3 comprises 12 residues. Germline V CDR1 and CDR2: SEHNR, FQNEAQ (reference sequence). Here the CDR3 reads CASSSGTRPREF. The CDR3 DNA follows: TGTGCCAGCAGCTCAGGGACACGGCCACGCGAGTTT.

J is TRBJ2-3 and V is TRBV9; D is perhaps TRBD2 (6 bases). CDR1 is SGDLS, CDR2 YYNGEE, per germline. Deletions cut 4 bases from V and 3 bases from J, with 15 bases between. CDR3 length: 15 amino acids. CDR3 in amino acids: CASSFSGTPTDTQYF. For the CDR3, the DNA is TGTGCCAGCAGCTTTTCCGGGACTCCGACAGATACGCAGTATTTT.

This clone came up once. The junction differs from germline at one of its ends, possibly a read error. The chain recombines TRBV29-1 with TRBJ1-1; maybe TRBD1 (6 bases). CDR3 length: 12 residues. Germline CDR1 is SQVTM and CDR2 is ANQGSEA. CDR3 amino acids: CSVEGGGVEAFF. CDR3 in DNA: TGCAGCGTCGAAGGAGGGGGGGTTGAAGCTTTCTTT. The whole variable domain, filled in from reference TRBV29-1 and TRBJ1-1, reads SAVISQKPSRDICQRGTSLTIQCQVDSQVTMMFWYRQQPGQSLTLIATANQGSEATYESGFVIDKFPISRPNLTFSTLTVSNMSPEDSSIYLCSVEGGGVEAFFGQGTRLTVV.

The chain employs TRBV9 and TRBJ1-2; 10 positions agree with TRBD1. After removal of 2 bases from V and 4 bases from J, the junction contained 5 bases not matched to a gene. The CDR3 has 15 residues. Germline-derived CDR1 and CDR2 are SGDLS and YYNGEE. CDR3 DNA: TGTGCCAGCAGCGTGACAGGGGGCGCGGGCTATGGCTACACCTTC. Its protein is CASSVTGGAGYGYTF.